A selection of T cell receptor beta chains follows, all from one sample in a study of blood T cell repertoires in COVID-19. Sequenced by immunoSEQ multiplex PCR; TCRdb stores in-frame clones only, minus some. The repertoire has approximately 80,000 clones, 75% to 85% of them found once; the top ten carry under 35%. Sequenced material: peripheral blood. All receptors derive from a human donor in a cohort sampled during active COVID-19. The CDR3 runs from the conserved cysteine through the conserved F or W. Each record gives: clone size, J gene, D gene, V gene, CDR3 DNA, CDR3 protein. D genes are given only for firm matches. Clone size, where shown, is once, few, many, or a class for clones that have expanded.

clone_size: -; j_call: TRBJ1-1; d_call: -; v_call: TRBV9; cdr3_nt: TGTGCCAGCAGCGCGGGGGGGGGCACTGAAGCTTTCTTT; cdr3_aa: CASSAGGGTEAFF
clone_size: -; j_call: TRBJ2-1; d_call: -; v_call: TRBV12-3/TRBV12-4; cdr3_nt: TGTGCCAGCAGGAGCTACAATGAGCAGTTCTTC; cdr3_aa: CASRSYNEQFF
clone_size: many; j_call: TRBJ1-1; d_call: TRBD1; v_call: TRBV6-5; cdr3_nt: TGTGCCAGCAGTTACGCGACAGGGGACACTGAAGCTTTCTTT; cdr3_aa: CASSYATGDTEAFF
clone_size: -; j_call: TRBJ2-1; d_call: -; v_call: TRBV6-1; cdr3_nt: TGTGCCAGCAGTGCCAGGAGGGCAAGTCTAGGCTACAATGAGCAGTTCTTC; cdr3_aa: CASSARRASLGYNEQFF
clone_size: -; j_call: TRBJ1-3; d_call: TRBD1; v_call: TRBV4-1; cdr3_nt: TGCGCCAGCAGCCAAGGACAGGGACAGCCGAGCTCTGGAAACACCATATATTTT; cdr3_aa: CASSQGQGQPSSGNTIYF
clone_size: -; j_call: TRBJ2-5; d_call: -; v_call: TRBV28; cdr3_nt: TGTGCCAGCTGGAGTGGAGGCCAAGAGACCCAGTACTTC; cdr3_aa: CASWSGGQETQYF
clone_size: -; j_call: TRBJ1-5; d_call: -; v_call: TRBV6-5; cdr3_nt: TGTGCCAGCAGCCGTGGAACAGGTCAGCCCCAGCATTTT; cdr3_aa: CASSRGTGQPQHF
clone_size: -; j_call: TRBJ2-3; d_call: -; v_call: TRBV3-1/TRBV3-2; cdr3_nt: TGTGCCAGCAGCCAAGATCTGGGGGCACTGAGCACAGATACGCAGTATTTT; cdr3_aa: CASSQDLGALSTDTQYF
clone_size: -; j_call: TRBJ2-4; d_call: -; v_call: TRBV3-1/TRBV3-2; cdr3_nt: TGTGCCAGCAGCCAAGAAGGGGGAGCCAAAAACATTCAGTACTTC; cdr3_aa: CASSQEGGAKNIQYF
clone_size: once; j_call: TRBJ1-1; d_call: -; v_call: TRBV6-6; cdr3_nt: TGTGCCAGCAGTACCCGGCGGGGATCGGTCGCCACTGAAGCTTTCTTT; cdr3_aa: CASSTRRGSVATEAFF
clone_size: few; j_call: TRBJ2-7; d_call: -; v_call: TRBV6-5; cdr3_nt: TGTGCCAGCAGCAAGGACTGGGCAAGAGACGAGCAGTACTTC; cdr3_aa: CASSKDWARDEQYF
clone_size: -; j_call: TRBJ1-2; d_call: TRBD1; v_call: TRBV4-1; cdr3_nt: TGCGCCAGCAGCCGGGACAGGGGGTCCTATGGCTACACCTTC; cdr3_aa: CASSRDRGSYGYTF
clone_size: -; j_call: TRBJ1-5; d_call: -; v_call: TRBV18; cdr3_nt: TGTGCCAGCTCACCAAACGGTCCGTATCAGCCCCAGCATTTT; cdr3_aa: CASSPNGPYQPQHF
clone_size: -; j_call: TRBJ2-7; d_call: TRBD1; v_call: TRBV4-1; cdr3_nt: TGCGCCAGCAGCCAACTCGGGACAGGGCCCTACGAGCAGTACTTC; cdr3_aa: CASSQLGTGPYEQYF
clone_size: -; j_call: TRBJ2-5; d_call: TRBD1; v_call: TRBV2; cdr3_nt: TGTGCCAGCAGGGCAACAGGGGGCATAGCGGAGACCCAGTACTTC; cdr3_aa: CASRATGGIAETQYF
clone_size: -; j_call: TRBJ1-1; d_call: -; v_call: TRBV7-9; cdr3_nt: TGTGCCAGCTCCCGTGGGGGGGTAGGTAAGACTGAAGCTTTCTTT; cdr3_aa: CASSRGGVGKTEAFF
clone_size: -; j_call: TRBJ1-2; d_call: TRBD1; v_call: TRBV2; cdr3_nt: TGTGCCAGCAGGGGACAGGGGGCGCCGGGCTACACCTTC; cdr3_aa: CASRGQGAPGYTF
clone_size: -; j_call: TRBJ2-4; d_call: -; v_call: TRBV19; cdr3_nt: TGTGCCAGTAGTGCGAGGGTGGACAAAAACATTCAGTACTTC; cdr3_aa: CASSARVDKNIQYF
clone_size: few; j_call: TRBJ1-1; d_call: -; v_call: TRBV2; cdr3_nt: TGTGCCACCCTGCGGGGGGTCACTGAAGCTTTCTTT; cdr3_aa: CATLRGVTEAFF
clone_size: -; j_call: TRBJ2-1; d_call: TRBD1; v_call: TRBV11-3; cdr3_nt: TGTGCCAGCAGCCCCCGGGACAGGGTTGGTGAGCAGTTCTTC; cdr3_aa: CASSPRDRVGEQFF
clone_size: -; j_call: TRBJ2-7; d_call: -; v_call: TRBV10-3; cdr3_nt: TGTGCCATCAGTGAGTCCCAGGGGTTCTACTTC; cdr3_aa: CAISESQGFYF
clone_size: -; j_call: TRBJ1-5; d_call: TRBD1; v_call: TRBV7-2; cdr3_nt: TGTGCCAGCAGCTGGAGGATATCCGGGACAGGGGGGATAGGTCAGCCCCAGCATTTT; cdr3_aa: CASSWRISGTGGIGQPQHF
clone_size: -; j_call: TRBJ2-3; d_call: -; v_call: TRBV4-1; cdr3_nt: TGCGCCAGCAGCCACGAGGGGGAAGATACGCAGTATTTT; cdr3_aa: CASSHEGEDTQYF
clone_size: -; j_call: TRBJ2-7; d_call: -; v_call: TRBV5-4; cdr3_nt: TGTGCCAGCAGCTTACAGGGAACCCACCGCGAGCAGTACTTC; cdr3_aa: CASSLQGTHREQYF
clone_size: -; j_call: TRBJ1-6; d_call: TRBD1; v_call: TRBV9; cdr3_nt: TGTGCCAGCAGCGTGACAGGGCTCTCTAATTCACCCCTCCACTTT; cdr3_aa: CASSVTGLSNSPLHF
clone_size: once; j_call: TRBJ2-3; d_call: -; v_call: TRBV5-8; cdr3_nt: TGTGCCAGCAGCATGAACGGTCGAACGCAGTATTTT; cdr3_aa: CASSMNGRTQYF
clone_size: -; j_call: TRBJ2-1; d_call: -; v_call: TRBV27; cdr3_nt: TGTGCCAGCACCTCAAGCCACTACAATGAGCAGTTCTTC; cdr3_aa: CASTSSHYNEQFF